This TCR beta chain was profiled in a study of pediatric ulcerative colitis. The repertoire was sequenced with immunoSEQ multiplex PCR; TCRdb's copy has only in-frame clones and lacks some. The table records some 35,000 clones, around 80% of them present only once. Overall study findings and caveats: Repertoires came from total lymphocyte DNA, not specific subsets. Blood-rectal clonal overlap within each person was significantly higher in ulcerative colitis patients than controls.

Rectal tissue came from one to two pinch biopsies taken at colonoscopy. This clone was picked up a small number of times. The target antigen is unknown. V was clipped by 1 base and J by 5 bases, with 9 bases between them. The germline V gene has CDR1 SGHRS and CDR2 YFSETQ. This CDR3 region has 13 residues. The gene calls are TRBV5-1 and TRBJ1-2; no clear D. This clonotype was sampled from a boy aged 5-17 years with mild ulcerative colitis. The material sequenced was gut tissue. This CDR3 is CASSLLGRYGYTF. DNA for the CDR3: TGCGCCAGCAGCTTGTTGGGGAGGTATGGCTACACCTTC.